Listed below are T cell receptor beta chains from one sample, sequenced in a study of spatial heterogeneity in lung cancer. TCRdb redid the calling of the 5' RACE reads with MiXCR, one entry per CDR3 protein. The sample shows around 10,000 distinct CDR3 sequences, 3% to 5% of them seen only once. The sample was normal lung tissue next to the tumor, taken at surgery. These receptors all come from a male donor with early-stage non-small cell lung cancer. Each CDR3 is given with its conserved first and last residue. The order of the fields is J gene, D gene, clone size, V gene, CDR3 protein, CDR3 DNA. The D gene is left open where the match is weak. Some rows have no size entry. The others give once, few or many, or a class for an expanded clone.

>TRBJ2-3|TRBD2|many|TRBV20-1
CSARESGGVTDTQYF
TGCAGTGCTAGAGAATCGGGGGGGGTGACAGATACGCAGTATTTT
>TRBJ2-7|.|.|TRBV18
CASSPRWGAAYEQYF
TGTGCCAGCTCACCACGGTGGGGGGCGGCCTACGAGCAGTACTTC
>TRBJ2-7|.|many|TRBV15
CATSRDLGKTRGTYEQYF
TGTGCCACCAGCAGAGATCTAGGCAAAACGAGGGGGACCTACGAGCAGTACTTC
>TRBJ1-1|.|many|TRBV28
CASSGANQGTREAFF
TGTGCCAGCAGTGGGGCCAATCAGGGGACAAGGGAAGCTTTCTTT
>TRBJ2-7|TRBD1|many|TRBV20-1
CSGGTDIYEQYF
TGCAGTGGGGGGACAGACATCTACGAGCAGTACTTC
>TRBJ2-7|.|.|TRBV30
CAWGLVYEQYF
TGTGCCTGGGGACTGGTTTACGAGCAGTACTTC
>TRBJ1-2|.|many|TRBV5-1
CASTPETDLIYGYTF
TGCGCCAGCACCCCAGAGACGGATCTCATCTATGGCTACACCTTC
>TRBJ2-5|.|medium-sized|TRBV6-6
CASSQGQQGLQETQYF
TGTGCCAGCAGTCAAGGACAACAGGGACTCCAAGAGACCCAGTACTTC
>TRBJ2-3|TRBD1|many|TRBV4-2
CASSQEGPGGADTQYF
TGTGCCAGCAGCCAAGAAGGCCCAGGGGGCGCAGATACGCAGTATTTT
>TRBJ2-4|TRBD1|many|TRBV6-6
CASSRRDRGSIAKNIQYF
TGTGCCAGCAGTCGGCGGGACAGGGGTTCGATAGCCAAAAACATTCAGTACTTC
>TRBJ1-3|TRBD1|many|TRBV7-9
CASSLGTGLEGNTIYF
TGTGCCAGCAGCTTAGGGACAGGGCTGGAAGGAAACACCATATATTTT
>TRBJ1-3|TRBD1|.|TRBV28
CATLRQGLGSGNTIYF
TGTGCCACCTTAAGACAGGGCTTGGGCTCTGGAAACACCATATATTTT
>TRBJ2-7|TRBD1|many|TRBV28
CASSTYRGEQYF
TGTGCCAGCAGTACATACAGGGGCGAGCAGTACTTC
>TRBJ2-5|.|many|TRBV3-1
CASRPDKETQYF
TGTGCCAGCAGGCCAGATAAAGAGACCCAGTACTTC
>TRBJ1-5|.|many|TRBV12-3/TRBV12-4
CASSPRVRGQYDQPQHF
TGTGCCAGCAGTCCCCGCGTACGGGGTCAATACGATCAGCCCCAGCATTTT
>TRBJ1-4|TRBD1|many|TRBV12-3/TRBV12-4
CASSSGQGNNEKLFF
TGTGCCAGCAGTAGCGGACAGGGAAATAATGAAAAACTGTTTTTT
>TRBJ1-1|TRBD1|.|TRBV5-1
CASSLRGQSQAEAFF
TGCGCCAGCAGCTTGCGGGGACAGAGTCAGGCCGAAGCTTTCTTT
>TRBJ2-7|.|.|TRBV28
CASSLTGSLEQYF
TGTGCCAGCAGTTTAACTGGGTCCCTCGAGCAGTACTTC
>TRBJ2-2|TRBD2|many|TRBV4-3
CASSQAALAGGSGELFF
TGCGCCAGCAGCCAAGCTGCCTTAGCGGGAGGCTCCGGGGAGCTGTTTTTT
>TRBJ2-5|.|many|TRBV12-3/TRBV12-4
CASSLAGLETQYF
TGTGCCAGCAGTTTAGCAGGGTTAGAGACCCAGTACTTC
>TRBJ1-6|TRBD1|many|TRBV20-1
CSARATGTGNSPLHF
TGCAGTGCTAGAGCGACAGGGACGGGTAATTCACCCCTCCACTTT
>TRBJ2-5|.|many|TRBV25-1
CASSLGETQYF
TGTGCCAGCAGTTTGGGAGAGACCCAGTACTTC
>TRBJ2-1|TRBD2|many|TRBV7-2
CASSLELAGGLQFF
TGTGCCAGCAGCTTAGAACTAGCGGGGGGGCTTCAGTTCTTC
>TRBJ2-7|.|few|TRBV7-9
CASSLSLAGYEQYF
TGTGCCAGCAGCTTATCTCTAGCAGGTTACGAGCAGTACTTC
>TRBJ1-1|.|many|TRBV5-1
CASSQDSLNTEAFF
TGCGCCAGCAGCCAGGACAGCCTGAACACTGAAGCTTTCTTT
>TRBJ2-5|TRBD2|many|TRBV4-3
CASSQDRDSGRETQYF
TGCGCCAGCAGCCAAGATAGGGATAGCGGGAGAGAGACCCAGTACTTC